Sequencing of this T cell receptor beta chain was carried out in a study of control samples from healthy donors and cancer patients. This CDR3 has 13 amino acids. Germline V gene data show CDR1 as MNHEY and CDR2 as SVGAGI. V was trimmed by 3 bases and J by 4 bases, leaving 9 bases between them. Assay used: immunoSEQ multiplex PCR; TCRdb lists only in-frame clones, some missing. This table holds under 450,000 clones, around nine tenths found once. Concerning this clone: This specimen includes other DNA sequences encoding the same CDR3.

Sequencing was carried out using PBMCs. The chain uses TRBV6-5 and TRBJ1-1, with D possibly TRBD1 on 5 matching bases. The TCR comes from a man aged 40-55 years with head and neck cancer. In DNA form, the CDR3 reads TGTGCCAGCAGTTATGGGGGGGGCACTGAAGCTTTCTTT. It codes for CASSYGGGTEAFF.